The clone carrying this T cell receptor (beta chain) was counted once. For every subset, genomic DNA was evenly distributed across several immunoSEQ plates. Data came from immunoSEQ multiplex PCR; TCRdb stores just in-frame clones and leaves some out. There are about 820,000 clones in the sample; 85% to 95% occur only once, and nearly 25% lies in the top ten. Naive CD8 cells lacked CD45RO and underwent positive selection for CCR7, leaving out terminally differentiated effector memory CD45RA+ cells. The CDR3 totals 13 residues. Germline values: CDR1 PRHDT, CDR2 FYEKMQ (reference sequence). Trimming stripped 3 bases from V and 5 bases from J, with 9 bases between. The data belong to a study of shared clonotypes between healthy human individuals.

The TCR originated in a man aged 30 to 39 in good health. The rearrangement joins TRBV13 to TRBJ2-3, with no clear D. The sample was naive CD8+ T cells sorted from blood. CDR3 sequence: CASSLGFLDTQYF. In DNA form, the CDR3 reads TGTGCCAGCAGCTTGGGGTTCTTAGATACGCAGTATTTT.